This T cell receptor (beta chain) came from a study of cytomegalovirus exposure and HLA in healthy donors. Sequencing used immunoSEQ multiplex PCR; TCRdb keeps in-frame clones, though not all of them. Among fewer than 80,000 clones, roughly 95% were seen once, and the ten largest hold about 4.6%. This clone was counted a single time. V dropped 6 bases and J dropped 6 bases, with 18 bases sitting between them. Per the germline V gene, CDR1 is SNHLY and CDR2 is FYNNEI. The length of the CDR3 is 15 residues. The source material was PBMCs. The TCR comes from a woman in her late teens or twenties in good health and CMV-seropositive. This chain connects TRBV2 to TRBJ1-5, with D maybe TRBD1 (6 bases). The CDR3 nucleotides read TGTGCCAGCAGAGAGGGGACAAGACAGACTCAGCCCCAGCATTTT. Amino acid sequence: CASREGTRQTQPQHF.